This T cell receptor beta chain was found in a study of T cell repertoires in cytomegalovirus infection. Across the study: A matching HLA type, together with CMV infection, was signaled by public TCR beta signatures. Study observations and caveats: Public TCR beta family frequency separated CMV-and-HLA carriers, including in an independent cohort. In two of eight donors, the top clonotype was HLA-C-restricted CMV-specific.

Ten or more counts support this clonotype. Antigen: not known. Germline V gene lookup returns CDR1 SGHVS and CDR2 FNYEAQ. V gave up 4 bases and J gave up 1 base, with 16 bases separating them. The CDR3 contains 16 residues. TCRdb called the reads again in MiXCR, with one record for every CDR3 protein. The sample shows more than 500,000 distinct CDR3 sequences, 16% of them seen only once. The chain has TRBV7-6 and TRBJ1-1, with D possibly being TRBD1 (5 bases). Sequencing was carried out using CD8+ T cells from PBMCs. The clonotype comes from a human donor in good health (CMV status not recorded). Some clones in this sample may be carry-over from other donors' samples. This CDR3 reads CASSSGWPPTNTEAFF. The DNA of the CDR3 is TGTGCCAGCAGCTCAGGGTGGCCCCCAACGAACACTGAAGCTTTCTTT.